The 13 T cell receptor beta chains below were found in one sample sequenced in a study of shared clonotypes between healthy human individuals. Assay used: immunoSEQ multiplex PCR; TCRdb lists only in-frame clones, some missing. Of 950,000 to 1,100,000 clones in the sample, approximately 72% were seen once. Input material: memory CD4+ T cells sorted from blood. As for subset: CD45RA-negative fraction. These receptors all come from a man aged 18 to 30 in good health.

With respect to this clone: Within the sample, other DNA sequences also encode this same CDR3. The chain links TRBV6-5 to TRBJ2-2; no clear D gene. The CDR3 runs to 14 residues. CDR1 and CDR2 from the germline V gene are MNHEY and SVGAGI. Trimming shortened V by 0 bases and J by 5 bases, and 7 bases separated the two germline ends. The CDR3 DNA follows: TGTGCCAGCAGTTACTCGAGGAATACCGGGGAGCTGTTTTTT. It specifies CASSYSRNTGELFF.

CDR3 residues: CATSLGAYEQYF. DNA of the CDR3: TGTGCCACCTCCCTGGGGGCCTACGAGCAGTACTTC. The rearrangement joins TRBV7-9 to TRBJ2-7; perhaps D is TRBD1 or TRBD2 (5 bases each). The germline V gene has CDR1 SEHNR and CDR2 FQNEAQ (reference sequence). The CDR3 consists of 12 residues. The V gene lost 10 bases and the J gene lost 2 bases, with 12 bases spanning the gap.

The chain is built from TRBV19 and TRBJ2-3, with 8 bases matching TRBD1. Germline V gene sequence: CDR1 LNHDA, CDR2 SQIVND (reference sequence). V gave up 6 bases and J gave up 0 bases; unmatched junction bases: 2. The CDR3 runs to 14 residues. This CDR3 reads CASRYRGSTDTQYF. The CDR3 DNA sequence: TGTGCCAGTAGGTACAGGGGGAGCACAGATACGCAGTATTTT.

The table lists this clone with a few counts. This sample includes further DNA sequences coding for the same CDR3. This chain joins TRBV5-6 and TRBJ1-5, with D possibly matching TRBD1 (5 bases). The CDR3 contains 15 residues. From germline, CDR1 is SGHDT and CDR2 YYEEEE. V lost 4 bases and J 0 bases, leaving 11 bases between the germline ends. CDR3 residues: CASSSRGISNQPQHF. The CDR3 DNA is TGTGCCAGCAGCAGTAGGGGAATTAGCAATCAGCCCCAGCATTTT.

The V and J genes are TRBV5-1 and TRBJ2-5; D ambiguous. The CDR3 is 14 residues long. CDR1 and CDR2 (germline): SGHRS, YFSETQ. The V and J ends lost 0 bases and 4 bases respectively, with 10 bases between them. The CDR3: CASSLAHAVETQYF. CDR3 DNA: TGCGCCAGCAGCTTGGCGCATGCGGTAGAGACCCAGTACTTC.

The chain combines TRBV30 with TRBJ2-2; the D gene is possibly TRBD2 (7 bases). The CDR3 has 14 amino acids. Germline V gene data show CDR1 as GTSNPN and CDR2 as SVGIG (reference sequence). V dropped 0 bases and J dropped 7 bases, with 12 bases sitting between them. CDR3 DNA sequence: TGTGCCTGGAGTGTACGGGGGGCAAGCGGGGAGCTGTTTTTT. Its translation: CAWSVRGASGELFF. The entire variable domain, with the rest obtained from reference TRBV30 and TRBJ2-2, is as follows: SQTIHQWPATLVQPVGSPLSLECTVEGTSNPNLYWYRQAAGRGLQLLFYSVGIGQISSEVPQNLSASRPQDRQFILSSKKLLLSDSGFYLCAWSVRGASGELFFGEGSRLTVL.

This chain links TRBV5-4 with TRBJ2-7; 11 nucleotides agree with TRBD2. Trimming at V came to 0 bases and at J to 7 bases, leaving 9 bases not matched to a gene. The CDR3 runs to 16 residues. The V gene's germline CDR1 is SGHNT and CDR2 YYREEE (reference sequence). The CDR3 DNA sequence: TGTGCCAGCAGCTTGGCCTCGACTAGCGGGACGCGGGAGCAGTACTTC. It translates to CASSLASTSGTREQYF.

The genes are TRBV6-6 and TRBJ2-7; 9 nucleotides agree with TRBD1. The CDR3 loop spans 15 amino acids. J gave up 5 bases and V 6 bases, and 11 bases lay outside the gene matches. CDR1 and CDR2 (germline): MNHNY, SVGAGI (reference sequence). The CDR3 DNA reads TGTGCCAGCAGACTACCAGGACAGGGGAGGGACGAGCAGTACTTC. Translated, it gives CASRLPGQGRDEQYF.

In this sample, this clone turned up a few times. This chain joins TRBV13 and TRBJ1-6, with D possibly TRBD1 on 5 matching bases. The germline gives CDR1 PRHDT, CDR2 FYEKMQ (reference sequence). V was clipped by 5 bases and J by 4 bases, with 12 bases between them. The CDR3 consists of 15 residues. This CDR3 reads CASSLRTLYNSPLHF. Written as DNA, the CDR3 is TGTGCCAGCAGCCTACGGACACTTTATAATTCACCCCTCCACTTT.

The chain employs TRBV6-5 and TRBJ1-6; 7 bases map to TRBD1. This CDR3 spans 14 amino acids. V lost 6 bases to trimming and J lost 10 bases; unmatched junction nucleotides: 9. From germline, CDR1 is MNHEY and CDR2 SVGAGI. CDR3 amino acids: CASRDRRWSSPLHF. CDR3 in DNA: TGTGCCAGCAGGGACAGGCGTTGGTCGTCACCCCTCCACTTT.

This clone was detected only once. The chain is built from TRBV30 and TRBJ2-3; 13 bases are a match to TRBD2. The junction had 4 bases not matched to a gene; V was cut back by 3 bases and J by 4 bases. Germline V gene data show CDR1 as GTSNPN and CDR2 as SVGIG (reference sequence). There are 15 residues in the CDR3. The CDR3 loop reads CAWSRTSGRSDTQYF. DNA of the CDR3: TGTGCCTGGAGCCGGACTAGCGGGAGATCAGATACGCAGTATTTT.

This rearrangement joins TRBV27 to TRBJ2-7; 13 positions agree with TRBD2. The germline gives CDR1 MNHEY, CDR2 SMNVEV (reference sequence). Germline trimming cut 11 bases from V and 5 bases from J; bases unmatched to any gene: 15. The CDR3 is 16 amino acids. As DNA, the CDR3 is TGTGCCGGGGGGACTAGCGGGGCCGACAGGATCCACGAGCAGTACTTC. This gives the protein CAGGTSGADRIHEQYF.

The rearrangement links TRBV5-1 to TRBJ1-2; TRBD1 is a possible D gene (5 bases). The CDR3 spans 14 residues. V was pared by 5 bases and J by 5 bases, with 16 bases between. Germline CDR1 and CDR2: SGHRS and YFSETQ. This CDR3 reads CASRVTDDQYGYTF. The CDR3 DNA reads as TGCGCCAGCAGGGTGACAGACGATCAATATGGCTACACCTTC.